This TCR beta chain is drawn from a study of cytomegalovirus exposure and HLA in healthy donors. Study-level background: Early on, a data release was issued that held 80 million to 90 million unique TCRs from HLA-typed donors.

PCR involved 60 Vbeta and 13 Jbeta primers. Using immunoSEQ multiplex PCR, the repertoire was profiled, and TCRdb retains in-frame clones only, with some absent. The profile shows roughly 70,000 clones, 60% to 75% of them singletons. Notes on this clone: Its antigen is still unknown.

Findings and limits, study-wide: Presence/absence results assume similar sequencing depth per donor, which may not hold. A later analysis showed HLA-associated TCR beta chains outstripping equally common others in clonal expansion.

CDR1 and CDR2 (germline): LNHDA, SQIVND (reference sequence). V lost 6 bases, J lost 0 bases, and 15 bases lay in between. The CDR3 spans 16 residues. The source of this sequence is a male donor in good health and CMV-seropositive. Sequencing was carried out using PBMCs. The rearrangement uses TRBV19 and TRBJ1-5; no clear D. The CDR3 loop is CASRAPLGYSNQPQHF. Written as DNA, the CDR3 is TGTGCCAGTAGGGCCCCTTTGGGCTATAGCAATCAGCCCCAGCATTTT.